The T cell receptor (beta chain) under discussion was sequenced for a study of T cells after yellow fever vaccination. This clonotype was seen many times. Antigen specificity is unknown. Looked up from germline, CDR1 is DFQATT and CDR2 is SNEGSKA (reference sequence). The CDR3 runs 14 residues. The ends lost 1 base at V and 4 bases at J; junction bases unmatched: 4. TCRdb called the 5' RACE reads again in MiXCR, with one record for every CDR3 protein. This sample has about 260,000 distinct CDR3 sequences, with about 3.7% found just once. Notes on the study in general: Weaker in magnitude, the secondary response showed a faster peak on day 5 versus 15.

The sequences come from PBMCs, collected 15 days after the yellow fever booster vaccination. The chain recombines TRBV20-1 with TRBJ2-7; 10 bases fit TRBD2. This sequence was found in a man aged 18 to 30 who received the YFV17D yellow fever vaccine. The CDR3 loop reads CSARVPSGGYEQYF. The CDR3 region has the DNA TGCAGTGCTAGAGTGCCTAGCGGGGGTTACGAGCAGTACTTC.